The 9 T cell receptor beta chains listed next were all sequenced from one sample in a study of T cell repertoires in cytomegalovirus infection. No cognate antigen is known for these TCRs. TCRdb re-analysed the reads in MiXCR, keeping a single row per CDR3 protein. The data contain about 400,000 distinct CDR3 sequences, 34% of them seen just once; the ten biggest clones take up about 13%. Sample: cultured PBMCs, taken from culture after CMV antigen stimulation. These receptors were obtained from a human donor in good health (CMV status not recorded). Some clones in this sample may be carry-over from other donors' samples.

This clonotype occurred a few times. J is TRBJ2-2 and V is TRBV7-6, with no clear D. Germline CDR1 and CDR2: SGHVS and FNYEAQ. V was pared by 1 base and J by 4 bases, with 10 bases between. CDR3 size: 15 residues. The CDR3 DNA follows: TGTGCCAGCAGCTTAGTTCCTAGTGGCACCGGGGAGCTGTTTTTT. Translation: CASSLVPSGTGELFF.

DNA of the CDR3: TGTGCCAGTTGGCCGGGAGCTTCGGGTGGCAATGAGCAGTTCTTC. As protein: CASWPGASGGNEQFF. V and J are TRBV19 and TRBJ2-1, with D tentatively TRBD2 (6 bases). Looked up from germline, CDR1 is LNHDA and CDR2 is SQIVND (reference sequence). The CDR3 length is 15 residues. The V end was cut by 8 bases, the J end by 6 bases, with 20 bases between.

CDR3 DNA: TGCGCCAGCAGCCAAGTCAATCCCCAAGCCAGGCGGAACACTGAAGCTTTCTTT. Translation gives CASSQVNPQARRNTEAFF. The chain has TRBV4-1 and TRBJ1-1; D uncertain. Germline-derived CDR1 and CDR2 are MGHRA and YSYEKL. Trimming cost V 1 base and J 1 base, with 19 bases left between them. The CDR3 contains 18 residues.

The V call is TRBV24-1, the J call TRBJ2-7, with D perhaps matching TRBD1 (6 bases). Trimming removed 3 bases from V and 3 bases from J, with 11 bases in between. This CDR3 region has 14 residues. The germline V gene has CDR1 KGHDR and CDR2 SFDVKD. This chain's CDR3 is CATSDDRQGYEQYF. The CDR3 nucleotides are TGTGCCACCAGTGATGACAGGCAAGGCTACGAGCAGTACTTC.

This rearrangement joins TRBV2 to TRBJ2-3, with a tentative D call TRBD1 (6 bases). V lost 1 base, J lost 4 bases, and 12 bases lay in between. Germline loops: CDR1 SNHLY, CDR2 FYNNEI. CDR3 size: 15 residues. The chain's CDR3 is CASSEEGGMPDTQYF. The CDR3, as DNA: TGTGCCAGCAGTGAAGAAGGGGGAATGCCAGATACGCAGTATTTT.

This clonotype was seen once. The chain combines TRBV20-1 with TRBJ2-2, with 8 bases fitting TRBD1. CDR1 DFQATT and CDR2 SNEGSKA come from the germline V gene (reference sequence). This CDR3 has 15 residues. With V trimmed by 0 bases and J by 6 bases, 6 bases remained unmatched. The CDR3 nucleotides are TGCAGTGCTAGAGATCCCAGGGGGCATGCCGGGGAGCTGTTTTTT. Amino acid sequence: CSARDPRGHAGELFF.

V and J are TRBV11-2 and TRBJ1-3, with a possible D match to TRBD1 (5 bases). V dropped 6 bases and J dropped 2 bases, with 14 bases sitting between them. The CDR3 has 15 residues. Germline lookup yields CDR1 SGHAT and CDR2 FQNNGV. The CDR3 nucleotides read TGTGCCAGCAGGTCCACAGGTGTTGCTGGAAACACCATATATTTT. As protein: CASRSTGVAGNTIYF.

This clonotype has just a few counts. The chain is built from TRBV6-2 or TRBV6-3 and TRBJ1-1; 8 nucleotides agree with TRBD1. The junction had 10 bases not matched to a gene; V was cut back by 6 bases and J by 7 bases. The CDR3 runs 14 residues. Germline CDR1 MNHEY, CDR2 SVGEGT. CDR3 in DNA: TGTGCCAGCAGATTAGGACAGGGCGCTATTGAAGCTTTCTTT. This encodes CASRLGQGAIEAFF.

The genes are TRBV20-1 and TRBJ2-1, with D possibly matching TRBD1 (6 bases). Germline-derived CDR1 and CDR2 are DFQATT and SNEGSKA (reference sequence). This CDR3 region has 12 residues. The V and J ends lost 7 bases and 6 bases respectively, with 13 bases between them. The DNA for the CDR3 is TGCAGTGAACGACAGGTATCCAATGAGCAGTTCTTC. Its protein product is CSERQVSNEQFF.